The 2 T cell receptor beta chains reported below all come from one sample, sequenced in a study of pediatric ulcerative colitis. The method was immunoSEQ multiplex PCR; TCRdb's version includes in-frame clones alone and lacks a portion of them. The top ten clones hold 7% of a sample with over 9,000 clones, 80% to 90% of them seen once. Sequencing was done on a sample of blood. The receptors were gathered from a girl aged 10-17 years with moderate ulcerative colitis.

The chain couples TRBV7-9 to TRBJ1-5; 8 bases agree with TRBD1. The CDR3 length is 17 residues. J was trimmed by 5 bases and V by 6 bases; bases with no gene match: 15. Looked up from germline, CDR1 is SEHNR and CDR2 is FQNEAQ (reference sequence). The CDR3 spells CASSLHGQGCWYQPQHF. In nucleotides, the CDR3 is TGTGCCAGCAGTTTACACGGACAGGGATGTTGGTATCAGCCCCAGCATTTT.

In this sample, this clone turned up a few times. The chain has TRBV7-9 and TRBJ1-2; TRBD1 matches 7 bases. Germline V CDR1 and CDR2: SEHNR, FQNEAQ (reference sequence). J gave up 6 bases and V 2 bases, and 3 bases lay outside the gene matches. The CDR3 consists of 13 residues. DNA of the CDR3: TGTGCCAGCAGCTTACAGGGGGACGATGGCTACACCTTC. It translates to CASSLQGDDGYTF. The full variable domain, its missing parts supplied by reference TRBV7-9 and TRBJ1-2, is DTGVSQNPRHKITKRGQNVTFRCDPISEHNRLYWYRQTLGQGPEFLTYFQNEAQLEKSRLLSDRFSAERPKGSFSTLEIQRTEQGDSAMYLCASSLQGDDGYTFGSGTRLTVV.